Presented here are 8 T cell receptor beta chains from one specimen sequenced in a study of T cell changes during pregnancy in multiple sclerosis (dated by TCRdb to about 2019). To prepare the library, the immunoSEQ multiplex PCR assay was applied. The table was pulled from immuneACCESS by TCRdb, which kept in-frame rearrangements only. Such tables lose some clones; where checked, under half of the loss comes from unresolved V genes, and the rest has no known cause. The sample contains about 130,000 clones, around 95% of them found a single time. The top ten constitute about 0.42% of the sample. The sequences come from peripheral blood, collected after pregnancy. The receptors were gathered from a female donor with multiple sclerosis, enrolled in a pregnancy study.

This rearrangement joins TRBV15 to TRBJ2-6; 10 bases are shared with TRBD1. Germline CDR1 and CDR2: LNHNV and YYDKDF (reference sequence). The CDR3 sequence is 15 residues long. The ends lost 1 base at V and 8 bases at J; junction bases unmatched: 2. The CDR3 nucleotides are TGTGCCACCAGCAGAGCGACAGGGGGCCCCAACGTCCTGACTTTC. Residues: CATSRATGGPNVLTF.

The chain carries TRBV9 and TRBJ2-2, with 8 bases lining up with TRBD1. The CDR3 is 15 residues long. The germline CDR1 and CDR2 sequences are SGDLS and YYNGEE. Unmatched junction bases numbered 6, after V lost 4 bases and J lost 4 bases. This CDR3 reads CASSFRQGTTGELFF. CDR3 in DNA: TGTGCCAGCAGCTTCCGACAGGGGACCACCGGGGAGCTGTTTTTT.

The rearrangement uses TRBV7-9 and TRBJ2-3; D may be TRBD2 (6 bases). The CDR3 is 17 residues long. V lost 1 base, J lost 1 base, and 15 bases lay in between. CDR1 SEHNR and CDR2 FQNEAQ come from the germline V gene (reference sequence). The DNA for the CDR3 is TGTGCCAGCAGCTTAGGCGGAGGGAACACCCGCACAGATACGCAGTATTTT. It encodes CASSLGGGNTRTDTQYF.

This chain connects TRBV19 to TRBJ2-1; TRBD1 matches at 10 bases. Germline loops: CDR1 LNHDA, CDR2 SQIVND (reference sequence). J was trimmed by 16 bases and V by 10 bases; bases with no gene match: 10. This CDR3 has 11 residues. The CDR3 here is CATGLGTGVFF. CDR3 coding DNA: TGTGCCACTGGCCTGGGGACAGGGGTTTTCTTC.

The J gene is TRBJ2-7, the V gene TRBV7-9, with D perhaps TRBD1 (6 bases). V shed 5 bases and J shed 2 bases, with 13 bases lying between them. CDR3 length: 14 residues. CDR1 and CDR2 from the germline V gene are SEHNR and FQNEAQ (reference sequence). CDR3 residues: CASSRHGGPYEQYF. CDR3 coding DNA: TGTGCCAGCAGCCGGCATGGGGGCCCCTACGAGCAGTACTTC.

This sequence joins TRBV5-1 and TRBJ1-2, with TRBD1 as a possible D gene (5 bases). The CDR3 is 15 amino acids. Trimming stripped 4 bases from V and 10 bases from J, with 23 bases between. CDR1 is SGHRS and CDR2 is YFSETQ in the germline V gene. The CDR3 reads CASSLYLGTSAAYTF. CDR3 coding DNA: TGCGCCAGCAGCCTCTATCTAGGGACTTCTGCGGCCTACACCTTC.

J is TRBJ1-2 and V is TRBV10-3; no definite D call. The CDR3 totals 14 residues. Germline assignment: CDR1 ENHRY and CDR2 SYGVKD. Trimming removed 2 bases at V and 4 bases at J, with 11 bases between. CDR3 loop: CAISEPREVYGYTF. The CDR3, as DNA: TGTGCCATCAGTGAGCCGAGAGAAGTCTATGGCTACACCTTC.

This clone was seen once. The rearrangement joins TRBV14 to TRBJ2-1; TRBD2 agrees at 9 bases. The V and J ends lost 6 bases and 4 bases, in that order; junction bases with no gene match: 7. CDR1 is SGHDN and CDR2 is FVKESK in the germline V gene. CDR3 size: 15 residues. The CDR3 DNA is TGTGCCAGCAGTTTCCTAGCGGGAATTTACAATGAGCAGTTCTTC. It yields the protein CASSFLAGIYNEQFF. Drawing the rest from reference TRBV14 and TRBJ2-1, the complete variable domain is EAGVTQFPSHSVIEKGQTVTLRCDPISGHDNLYWYRRVMGKEIKFLLHFVKESKQDESGMPNNRFLAERTGGTYSTLKVQPAELEDSGVYFCASSFLAGIYNEQFFGPGTRLTVL.